The 14 T cell receptor beta chains below were found in one sample sequenced in a study of OX40 agonist ivuxolimab in advanced cancers. Assay: immunoSEQ multiplex PCR; the TCRdb copy retains only in-frame clones and omits some. The sample shows some 41,000 clones, more than 85% of them seen only once. The starting material was CD4+ or CD8+ T cells sorted from blood, obtained in a trial of the OX40 agonist ivuxolimab. The receptors were sampled from an adult with an advanced solid tumor such as melanoma, head and neck, liver or kidney cancer.

The rearrangement uses TRBV19 and TRBJ2-2; a weak D match, TRBD1 (6 bases). Between the trimmed V and J ends, which lost 7 bases and 5 bases, there was a span of 14 bases. The length of the CDR3 is 14 residues. Germline values: CDR1 LNHDA, CDR2 SQIVND (reference sequence). CDR3 sequence (DNA): TGTGCCAGTAAGACAGGCTCTGGGACCGGGGAGCTGTTTTTT. Its protein is CASKTGSGTGELFF.

The V and J genes are TRBV6-5 and TRBJ2-1, with 8 bases that match TRBD1. This CDR3 has 15 residues. V gave up 6 bases and J gave up 6 bases; unmatched junction bases: 10. Germline V gives CDR1 MNHEY, CDR2 SVGAGI. The CDR3 region is CASRRGQVLGNEQFF. CDR3 sequence (DNA): TGTGCCAGCAGGCGGGGACAGGTACTCGGCAATGAGCAGTTCTTC.

The gene calls are TRBV5-4 and TRBJ2-7; tentatively, D is TRBD2 (6 bases). This CDR3 spans 15 amino acids. Germline V gives CDR1 SGHNT, CDR2 YYREEE (reference sequence). V was pared by 4 bases and J by 1 base, with 15 bases between. DNA for the CDR3: TGTGCCAGCAGCGCGGTGTCTCGGGGGTCCTACGAGCAGTACTTC. Amino acid sequence: CASSAVSRGSYEQYF.

Only a few counts were recorded for this clone. The CDR3 end shows no conserved phenylalanine or tryptophan, and so a read error is likely. The genes are TRBV2 and TRBJ1-6; possible D gene TRBD1, 5 bases. Trimming pared 6 bases from V and 7 bases from J, leaving 16 bases between. This CDR3 has 15 residues. CDR1 and CDR2 from the germline V gene are SNHLY and FYNNEI. The CDR3 here is CASSIDSPGNSPLHL. The CDR3 region has the DNA TGTGCCAGCAGCATTGACTCCCCAGGGAATTCACCCCTCCACCTT.

V and J are TRBV28 and TRBJ1-2; 10 nucleotides align to TRBD1. This CDR3 comprises 12 residues. V gave up 11 bases and J gave up 6 bases; unmatched junction bases: 6. Germline CDR1 and CDR2: MDHEN and SYDVKM. The CDR3 region is CAARDRGDGYTF. CDR3 DNA sequence: TGTGCCGCGCGGGACAGGGGAGATGGCTACACCTTC.

V gene TRBV6-1 combines with J gene TRBJ2-3, with 8 positions matching TRBD1. The length of the CDR3 is 15 residues. Per germline, CDR1 MNHNS and CDR2 SASEGT. V trimming: 4 bases; J trimming: 3 bases; junction bases outside the gene matches: 6. Written as DNA, the CDR3 is TGTGCCAGCAGTGTAATAGGGACAGGAACAGATACGCAGTATTTT. It yields the protein CASSVIGTGTDTQYF.

The chain joins TRBV6-5 to TRBJ2-3; the D gene is possibly TRBD2 (6 bases). This CDR3 has 15 residues. V was cut by 0 bases and J by 10 bases, with 17 bases left in between. Germline CDR1 MNHEY, CDR2 SVGAGI. The CDR3, as DNA: TGTGCCAGCAGTTACTCAACTTCGGCGGGGTCTGCGCAGTATTTT. Protein: CASSYSTSAGSAQYF.

The J gene is TRBJ1-2, the V gene TRBV6-5; 9 positions match TRBD1. V dropped 5 bases and J dropped 6; count of bases not matched to a gene: 10. CDR3 length: 15 residues. CDR1 MNHEY and CDR2 SVGAGI come from the germline V gene. The CDR3: CASSTQGTGWDGYTF. DNA for the CDR3: TGTGCCAGCAGTACCCAGGGGACAGGGTGGGATGGCTACACCTTC.

In nucleotides, the CDR3 is TGCGCCAGCAGCTTGTCGCAGGGTCGGAGCTCCTACAATGAGCAGTTCTTC. Protein product: CASSLSQGRSSYNEQFF. The chain joins TRBV5-1 to TRBJ2-1; possible D gene TRBD1, 5 bases. Per the germline V gene, CDR1 is SGHRS and CDR2 is YFSETQ. The ends were cut back, 1 base at V and 0 bases at J, with 14 bases in the middle. The CDR3 is 17 amino acids.

V gene TRBV28 combines with J gene TRBJ2-1; 9 bases line up with TRBD1. V lost 6 bases to trimming and J lost 15 bases; unmatched junction nucleotides: 9. This CDR3 has 12 residues. Germline-derived CDR1 and CDR2 are MDHEN and SYDVKM. The CDR3 protein is CASRKDGTGRFF. In nucleotides, the CDR3 is TGTGCCAGCAGGAAAGACGGGACAGGGCGGTTCTTC. The variable domain in full, with the rest retrieved from reference TRBV28 and TRBJ2-1, is DVKVTQSSRYLVKRTGEKVFLECVQDMDHENMFWYRQDPGLGLRLIYFSYDVKMKEKGDIPEGYSVSREKKERFSLILESASTNQTSMYLCASRKDGTGRFFGPGTRLTVL.

The V and J genes are TRBV7-9 and TRBJ1-2; D is possibly TRBD1 (6 bases). The CDR3 totals 13 residues. The germline CDR1 and CDR2 sequences are SEHNR and FQNEAQ (reference sequence). The V end lost 7 bases, the J end lost 3 bases, and 12 bases lay between the germline ends. The CDR3, as DNA: TGTGCCAGCACCCCTCCAGGGGACTATGGCTACACCTTC. Its translation: CASTPPGDYGYTF. Looking up the rest from reference TRBV7-9 and TRBJ1-2 gives the full variable domain: DTGVSQNPRHKITKRGQNVTFRCDPISEHNRLYWYRQTLGQGPEFLTYFQNEAQLEKSRLLSDRFSAERPKGSFSTLEIQRTEQGDSAMYLCASTPPGDYGYTFGSGTRLTVV.

This clone came up once. The chain is built from TRBV7-9 and TRBJ2-1; 8 bases map to TRBD2. CDR3 length equals 15 residues. Trimming removed 3 bases from V and 6 bases from J; junction bases left unmatched: 7. Germline assignment: CDR1 SEHNR and CDR2 FQNEAQ (reference sequence). CDR3 loop: CASSLGAGVTNEQFF. The CDR3 bases are TGTGCCAGCAGCTTGGGAGCGGGGGTAACCAATGAGCAGTTCTTC. Filled out from reference TRBV7-9 and TRBJ2-1, the complete variable domain reads DTGVSQNPRHKITKRGQNVTFRCDPISEHNRLYWYRQTLGQGPEFLTYFQNEAQLEKSRLLSDRFSAERPKGSFSTLEIQRTEQGDSAMYLCASSLGAGVTNEQFFGPGTRLTVL.

The rearrangement uses TRBV28 and TRBJ2-7; 7 bases line up with TRBD1. Germline-derived CDR1 and CDR2 are MDHEN and SYDVKM. The J segment lost 1 base and the V segment lost 7 bases, leaving 7 bases of the junction unmatched. The CDR3 loop spans 14 amino acids. The CDR3 protein is CASNKRDSSYEQYF. The CDR3 DNA reads as TGTGCCAGCAATAAAAGGGACAGTTCCTACGAGCAGTACTTC.

The chain employs TRBV15 and TRBJ2-3, with 10 positions matching TRBD2. CDR3 length: 17 residues. Germline lookup yields CDR1 LNHNV and CDR2 YYDKDF (reference sequence). V gave up 3 bases and J gave up 2 bases; unmatched junction bases: 8. CDR3 protein: CATSRGVAGGFTDTQYF. The DNA for the CDR3 is TGTGCCACCAGCAGGGGGGTAGCGGGGGGTTTCACAGATACGCAGTATTTT.